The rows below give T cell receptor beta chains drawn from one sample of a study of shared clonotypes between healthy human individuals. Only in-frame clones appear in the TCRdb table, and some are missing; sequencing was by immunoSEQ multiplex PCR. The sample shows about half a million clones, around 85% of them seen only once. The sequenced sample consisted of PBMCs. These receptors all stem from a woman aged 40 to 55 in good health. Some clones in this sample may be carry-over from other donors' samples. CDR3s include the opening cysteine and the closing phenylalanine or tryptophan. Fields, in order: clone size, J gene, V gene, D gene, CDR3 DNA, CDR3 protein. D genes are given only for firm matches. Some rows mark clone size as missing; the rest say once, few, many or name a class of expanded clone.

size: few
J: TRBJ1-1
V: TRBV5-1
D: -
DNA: TGCGCCAGCAGTCCGGGGCGGGCGGTTACTGAAGCTTTCTTT
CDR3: CASSPGRAVTEAFF

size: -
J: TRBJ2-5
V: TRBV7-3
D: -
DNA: TGTGCCAGCAGCTTAGGGGCTAGGGAGACCCAGTACTTC
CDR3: CASSLGARETQYF

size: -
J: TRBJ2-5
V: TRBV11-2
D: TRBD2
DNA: TGTGCCAGCAGCTTAGATGGCGATGTAGTCCTAGCGGCTGAAGAGACCCAGTACTTC
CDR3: CASSLDGDVVLAAEETQYF

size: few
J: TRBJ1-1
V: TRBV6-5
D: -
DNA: TGTGCCAGCAACCCGGGGGGTGTGGACACTGAAGCTTTCTTT
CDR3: CASNPGGVDTEAFF

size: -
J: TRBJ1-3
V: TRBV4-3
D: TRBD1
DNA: TGCGCCAGCAGCCAAGGTCGGACAGGGGGCCCCGGAAACACCATATATTTT
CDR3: CASSQGRTGGPGNTIYF

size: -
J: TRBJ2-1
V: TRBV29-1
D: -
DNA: TGCAGCGTTGAACTCTTAGTGGGGTACAATGAGCAGTTCTTC
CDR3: CSVELLVGYNEQFF

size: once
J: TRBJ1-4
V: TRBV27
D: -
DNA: TGTGCCAGCAGTTCCGCCGGGGGAGAAAAACTGTTTTTT
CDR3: CASSSAGGEKLFF

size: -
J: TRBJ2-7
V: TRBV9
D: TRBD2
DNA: TGTGCCAGCAGCGCGACTAGCGGGGACGCAGTGTACGAGCAGTACTTC
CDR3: CASSATSGDAVYEQYF

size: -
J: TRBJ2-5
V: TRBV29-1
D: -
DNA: TGCAGCGTAGAACGAGGAGAGACCCAGTACTTC
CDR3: CSVERGETQYF

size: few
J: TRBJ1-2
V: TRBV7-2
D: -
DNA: TGTGCCAGCAGCCCATACAGGGAGACTTATGGCTACACCTTC
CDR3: CASSPYRETYGYTF

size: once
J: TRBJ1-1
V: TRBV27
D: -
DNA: TGTGCCAGCAACCTACAGGGCGAAGGCACTGAAGCTTTCTTT
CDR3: CASNLQGEGTEAFF

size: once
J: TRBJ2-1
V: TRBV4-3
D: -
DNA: TGCGCCAGCAGCCAAGATCGTGTCCTTGGGAATGAGCAGTTCTTC
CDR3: CASSQDRVLGNEQFF

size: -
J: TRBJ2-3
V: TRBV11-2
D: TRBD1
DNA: TGTGCCAGCAGCTTCGACAGGGGGATCGGCACAGATACGCAGTATTTT
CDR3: CASSFDRGIGTDTQYF

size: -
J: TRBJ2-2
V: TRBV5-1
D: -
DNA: TGCGCCAGCAGCTTGGTCGGGATGAACACCGGGGAGCTGTTTTTT
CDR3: CASSLVGMNTGELFF

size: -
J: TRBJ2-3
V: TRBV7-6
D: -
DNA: TGTGCCAGCAGCCCCACACCTGGCGGGACTTACACAGATACGCAGTATTTT
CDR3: CASSPTPGGTYTDTQYF

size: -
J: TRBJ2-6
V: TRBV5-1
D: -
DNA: TGCGCCAGCGGGCAGGGAAGCACTCTTGGGGCCAACGTCCTGACTTTC
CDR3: CASGQGSTLGANVLTF

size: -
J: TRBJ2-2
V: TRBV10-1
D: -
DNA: TGCGCCAGCAGTGGGTTCACCGGGGAGCTGTTTTTT
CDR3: CASSGFTGELFF

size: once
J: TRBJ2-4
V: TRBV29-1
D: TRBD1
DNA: TGCAGCGTTGAAGGACAGGGTGACCTTCAGTACTTC
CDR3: CSVEGQGDLQYF

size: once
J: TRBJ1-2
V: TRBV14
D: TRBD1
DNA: TGTGCCAGCAGCCGACAGGGGTCTGGTAAGTACTATGGCTACACCTTC
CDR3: CASSRQGSGKYYGYTF

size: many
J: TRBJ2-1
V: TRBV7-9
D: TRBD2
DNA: TGTGCCAGCAGCCCCCGGGGCGGGAGCGCTTACAATGAGCAGTTCTTC
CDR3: CASSPRGGSAYNEQFF

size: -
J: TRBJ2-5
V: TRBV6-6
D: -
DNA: TGTGCCAGCAGTCGGACCCCAAGGGAGACCCAGTACTTC
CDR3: CASSRTPRETQYF

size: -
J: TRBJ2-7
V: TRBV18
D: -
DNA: TGTGCCAGCTCACCACAGGGCCAGGGTATCAACGAGCAGTACTTC
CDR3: CASSPQGQGINEQYF

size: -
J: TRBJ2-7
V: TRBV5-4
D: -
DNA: TGTGCCAGCAGCCTCTTTCGGGGTGGCAACGAGCAGTACTTC
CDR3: CASSLFRGGNEQYF

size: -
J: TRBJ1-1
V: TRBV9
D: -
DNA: TGTGCCAGCAGCGTAGATCTAGGGGCCACTGAAGCTTTCTTT
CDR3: CASSVDLGATEAFF

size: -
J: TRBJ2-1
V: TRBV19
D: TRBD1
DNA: TGTGCCAGTAGTAGCAGACAGGGGGGCTACAATGAGCAGTTCTTC
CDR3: CASSSRQGGYNEQFF

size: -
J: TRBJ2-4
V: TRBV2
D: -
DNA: TGTGCCAGCAGTGAGGGCAAAAACATTCAGTACTTC
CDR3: CASSEGKNIQYF